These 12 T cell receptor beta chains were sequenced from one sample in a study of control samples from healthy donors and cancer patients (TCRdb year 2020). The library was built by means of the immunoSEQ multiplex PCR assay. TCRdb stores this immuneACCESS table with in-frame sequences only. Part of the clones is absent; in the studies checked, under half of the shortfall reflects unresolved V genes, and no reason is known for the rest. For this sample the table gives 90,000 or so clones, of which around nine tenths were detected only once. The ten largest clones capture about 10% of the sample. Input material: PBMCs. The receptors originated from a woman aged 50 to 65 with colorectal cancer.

In DNA form, the CDR3 reads TGTGCCAGCTGGGAGGACAGCAATTCACCCCTCCACTTT. Translation: CASWEDSNSPLHF. V and J are TRBV6-5 and TRBJ1-6; the D gene is possibly TRBD1 (6 bases). Germline lookup yields CDR1 MNHEY and CDR2 SVGAGI. This CDR3 contains 13 residues. V was shortened by 8 bases and J by 7 bases, with 12 bases between the two germline ends.

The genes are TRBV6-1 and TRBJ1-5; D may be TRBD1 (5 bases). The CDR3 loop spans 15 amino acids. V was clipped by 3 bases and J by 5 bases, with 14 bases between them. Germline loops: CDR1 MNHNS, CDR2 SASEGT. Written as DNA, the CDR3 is TGTGCCAGCAGTGAGGGACCCGGGCAGGATCAGCCCCAGCATTTT. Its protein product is CASSEGPGQDQPQHF.

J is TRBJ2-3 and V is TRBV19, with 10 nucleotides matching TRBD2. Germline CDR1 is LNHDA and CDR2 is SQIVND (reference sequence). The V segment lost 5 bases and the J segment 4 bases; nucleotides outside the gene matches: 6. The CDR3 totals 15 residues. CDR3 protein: CASSLASGGADTQYF. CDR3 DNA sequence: TGTGCCAGTAGTTTGGCTAGCGGGGGTGCAGATACGCAGTATTTT.

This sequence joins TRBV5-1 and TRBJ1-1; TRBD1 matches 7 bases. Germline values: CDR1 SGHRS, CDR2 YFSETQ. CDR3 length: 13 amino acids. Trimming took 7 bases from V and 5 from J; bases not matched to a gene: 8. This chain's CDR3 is CASGPGGETEAFF. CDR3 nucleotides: TGCGCCAGCGGTCCAGGGGGGGAAACTGAAGCTTTCTTT.

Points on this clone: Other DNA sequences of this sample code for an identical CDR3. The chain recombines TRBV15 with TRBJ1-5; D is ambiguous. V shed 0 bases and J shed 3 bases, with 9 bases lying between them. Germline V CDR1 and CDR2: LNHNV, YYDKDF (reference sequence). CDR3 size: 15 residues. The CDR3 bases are TGTGCCACCAGCAGAGATGGAGCTAACAATCAGCCCCAGCATTTT. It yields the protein CATSRDGANNQPQHF.

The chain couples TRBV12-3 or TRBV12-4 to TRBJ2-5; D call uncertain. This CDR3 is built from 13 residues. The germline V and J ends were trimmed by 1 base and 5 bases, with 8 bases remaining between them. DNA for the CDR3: TGTGCCAGCAGTTTAGGCGTGATGGAGACCCAGTACTTC. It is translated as CASSLGVMETQYF.

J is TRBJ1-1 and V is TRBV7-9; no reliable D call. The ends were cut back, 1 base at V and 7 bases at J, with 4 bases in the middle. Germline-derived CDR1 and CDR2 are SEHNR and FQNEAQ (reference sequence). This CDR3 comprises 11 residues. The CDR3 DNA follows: TGTGCCAGCAGCTTAGAGGTTGAAGCTTTCTTT. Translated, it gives CASSLEVEAFF.

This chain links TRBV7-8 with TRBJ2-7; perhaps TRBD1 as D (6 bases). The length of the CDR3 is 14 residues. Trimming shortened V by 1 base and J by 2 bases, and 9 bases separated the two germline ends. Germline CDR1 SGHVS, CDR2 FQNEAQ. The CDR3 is CASSLGTGPYEQYV. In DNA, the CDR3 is TGTGCCAGCAGCTTAGGAACAGGGCCCTACGAGCAGTACGTC.

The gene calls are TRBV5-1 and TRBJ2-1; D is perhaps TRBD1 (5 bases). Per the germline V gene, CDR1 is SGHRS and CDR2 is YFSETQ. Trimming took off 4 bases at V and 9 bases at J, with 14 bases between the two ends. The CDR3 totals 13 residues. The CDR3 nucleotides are TGCGCCAGCAGCCCAGACGCAGGGTTTGAGCAGTTCTTC. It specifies CASSPDAGFEQFF.

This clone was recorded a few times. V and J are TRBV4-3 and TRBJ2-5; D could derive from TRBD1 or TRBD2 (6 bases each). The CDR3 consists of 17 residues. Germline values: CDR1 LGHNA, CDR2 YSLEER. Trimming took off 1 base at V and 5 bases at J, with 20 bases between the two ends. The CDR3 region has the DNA TGCGCCAGCAGCCAAGGGGTTGGGGGGACAAGAGAGGAGACCCAGTACTTC. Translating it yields CASSQGVGGTREETQYF.

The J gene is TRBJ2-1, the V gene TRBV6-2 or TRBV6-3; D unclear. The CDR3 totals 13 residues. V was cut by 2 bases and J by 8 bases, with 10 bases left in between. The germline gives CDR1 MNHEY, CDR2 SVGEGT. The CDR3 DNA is TGTGCCAGCAGTTACCTGAGGATGGATGAGCAGTTCTTC. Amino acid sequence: CASSYLRMDEQFF.

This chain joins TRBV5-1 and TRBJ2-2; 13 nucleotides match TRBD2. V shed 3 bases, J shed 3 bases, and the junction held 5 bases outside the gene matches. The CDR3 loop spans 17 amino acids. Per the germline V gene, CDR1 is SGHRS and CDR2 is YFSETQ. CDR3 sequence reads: CASSWTSGGGYTGELFF. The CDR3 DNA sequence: TGCGCCAGCAGCTGGACTAGCGGGGGAGGTTACACCGGGGAGCTGTTTTTT.